The sequence of this T cell receptor beta chain was determined in a study of tumor-infiltrating lymphocytes in primary liver carcinoma (dated by TCRdb to between 2016 and 2019). Concerning the study at large: Between November 2015 and early 2016, 4 or 5 patients in China with histopathologically diagnosed primary liver carcinoma had surgical resection. Of the five patients (three men and two women, aged 30 to 69 years), four had hepatocellular carcinoma and one had combined HCC and intrahepatic cholangiocarcinoma. Tumors of the five patients were stage T1-T3 N0M0 with maximum diameters of 4.2 to 10 cm. Each sample produced roughly 3.65 to 7.13 million productive TCRbeta reads, and read depth showed no significant difference between tissue types. Across five regions of each liver tumor, along with adjacent normal tissue and blood, the study brought together TCRbeta repertoire sequencing, expression microarrays and whole-exome sequencing. A total of 35 or so specimens from 5 patients went through TCRbeta repertoire sequencing, namely 25 tumor regions, 5 adjacent noncancerous liver tissues and 5 peripheral blood samples. Reproducibility between technical replicate repertoires was high, with correlation coefficients above 0.98 and mean shared-clone rates roughly 0.86.

The investigation overall reported the following: Only a few patients were included in the study, and the authors note that the findings should be validated in a larger study. Since the samples were bulk and unsorted, there was no way to compare CD4+ and CD8+ T cell repertoires. Pairs of tumor regions showed greater repertoire overlap (mean around 35%) than tumor-adjacent pairs (about 17%) or tumor-blood pairs (about 15%), which is consistent with antigen-driven expansion. Only the TCR beta chain was sequenced, so true repertoire diversity is likely underestimated because unpaired alpha chains were not captured. A significantly larger repertoire fraction was made up by the top 250 clones in tumors than in blood (p = 0.039).

TRIzol reagent was used to extract blood RNA from unsorted whole blood, while the DNeasy Blood & Tissue kit provided the germline DNA. At the time of sampling, the patients had chronic HBV infection and had not received any treatment. Before surgery, four milliliters of peripheral blood were collected into K2EDTA tubes. The germline V end is reduced by 4 bases and the J end by 3 bases; junction bases left unmatched: 21. Looking up the germline V gene (reference sequence) yields CDR1 SEHNR and CDR2 FQNEAQ. Measured from the cysteine to the phenylalanine, the CDR3 is 21 residues long. The read is trimmed to its CDR3 DNA, 63 bases read in frame from base 1. Starting from around 520 ng total RNA, TCRbeta-specific cDNA was produced by reverse transcription with a constant-region primer and ProtoScript II reverse transcriptase. The TCRbeta libraries were prepared through three rounds of nested multiplex PCR following a slightly modified ARM-PCR procedure. Multiplex TRBV1-TRBV30 forward primers and a Cbeta reverse primer were used in the first two PCR rounds, each of which was run for around 10 cycles. A final 25-cycle PCR with Deep VentR polymerase added sample barcodes and Illumina adapters. Before sequencing, amplicons of 200-500 bp were purified from gel using a QIAquick gel extraction kit. TCRbeta amplicons were sequenced on an Illumina HiSeq 2500 with 250-bp paired-end reads. Per the original workflow: To recover full CDR3 sequences, reads were quality-trimmed using Trimmomatic v0.33 and paired reads were then merged using FLASH v1.2.11. MiGEC v1.2.1b assigned V, D and J germline segments to the rearranged TCRbeta sequences. Clonotype statistics, along with Shannon-Wiener diversity indices, were calculated using VDJtools v1.0.0. To cut down on sampling bias, every analysis after diversity analysis relied on just the 250 most abundant clonotypes from each sample. TCRdb's own reprocessing of the public reads used fastp at Q25 and MiXCR and kept productive beta chains. Rows merge per CDR3 protein into single entries with the most common DNA and genes. TCRdb, rather than the study authors, made the V and J calls. The sample table contains hundreds of thousands of distinct CDR3 sequences; only one count was recorded for approximately 58% of them. The ten largest clonotypes hold 17% of the sample.

About this clonotype itself: There is no known antigen for this receptor. There are no base qualities to consult, and no much larger clone falls within one base.

The rearranged segments are TRBV7-9 and TRBJ2-1; 10 of the junction bases match TRBD2. The sequence came from a woman aged 25 to 39 with primary liver carcinoma and hepatitis B virus infection. Sequenced material: peripheral blood. The CDR3 corresponds to CASSSRPPSGSRISGYNEQFF. The DNA is as follows: TGTGCCAGCAGCTCCCGACCCCCTAGCGGGAGTCGGATATCAGGCTACAATGAGCAGTTCTTC.